This note documents a single T cell receptor (beta chain) sequence. This CDR3 is 15 amino acids long. CDR1 and CDR2 from the germline V gene are KGHSH and LQKENI. With 1 base removed from V and 4 bases from J, the gap between germline ends came to 12 bases. The data stem from a study of cytomegalovirus exposure and HLA in healthy donors. 13 Jbeta primers and 60 Vbeta primers were used for the PCR. TCRdb keeps only in-frame clones here, not all; method: immunoSEQ multiplex PCR. The sample consists of about 200,000 clones, over 60% of them appearing once. This TCR was recovered from a woman between 40 and 50 years old in good health and CMV-seronegative. Sequenced: PBMCs. The V and J genes are TRBV18 and TRBJ2-3; maybe TRBD1 (5 bases). CDR3 residues: CASSPQAGHADTQYF. The DNA for the CDR3 is TGTGCCAGCTCACCACAGGCAGGGCACGCAGATACGCAGTATTTT.